This TCR beta chain was identified during a study of blood T cells in healthy people across ages. About the research overall: Roughly one uniquely barcoded beta molecule per two T cells was captured.

A second PCR, run for roughly 7 to 11 cycles, used a sample-barcoded 5' primer plus a J-beta primer mix. TCRdb passed the 5' RACE reads through MiXCR, listing each CDR3 protein once. In the table there are approximately 940,000 distinct CDR3 sequences, 48% of which are singletons. This clonotype was seen more than once but under ten times. The CDR3 runs 16 residues. Germline V gene lookup returns CDR1 KGHSH and CDR2 LQKENI. V lost 0 bases to trimming and J lost 3 bases, with 14 bases between them. The rearrangement uses TRBV18 and TRBJ2-5, with a possible D match to TRBD2 (5 bases). The sequenced sample consisted of blood. This receptor was taken from a man younger than 40 in good health. CDR3 bases: TGTGCCAGCTCACCACCGGGCGGGTATTATGAAGAGACCCAGTACTTC. This gives the protein CASSPPGGYYEETQYF.